The 27 T cell receptor beta chains presented below share a single source sample, sequenced in a study of blood T cell repertoires in COVID-19. The table came from immunoSEQ multiplex PCR; TCRdb's copy has only in-frame clones and leaves some out. The top ten clones hold 7.5% of a sample with 200,000 to 300,000 clones, roughly 80% of them seen once. The sequencing sample was made of peripheral blood. All receptors derive from a woman older than 75 with COVID-19, enrolled during active disease.

Worth noting for this clone: The sample carries other DNA sequences with the same CDR3. The J gene is TRBJ1-5, the V gene TRBV29-1, with D tentatively TRBD1 (6 bases). Germline lookup yields CDR1 SQVTM and CDR2 ANQGSEA. Deletions cut 4 bases from V and 4 bases from J, with 8 bases between. CDR3 length: 12 amino acids. The CDR3 reads CSVGGQNQPQHF. DNA of the CDR3: TGCAGCGTTGGCGGACAGAATCAGCCCCAGCATTTT.

This chain links TRBV18 with TRBJ2-5; TRBD1 matches 8 bases. CDR3 length: 16 amino acids. From germline, CDR1 is KGHSH and CDR2 LQKENI. With 1 base clipped from V and 4 bases from J, the junction kept 8 bases outside the gene matches. CDR3 protein: CASSPQRQGKGETQYF. The CDR3, as DNA: TGTGCCAGCTCACCACAAAGACAGGGGAAAGGAGAGACCCAGTACTTC.

This sequence joins TRBV30 and TRBJ1-2, with 9 bases aligning to TRBD1. CDR1 is GTSNPN, CDR2 SVGIG, per germline (reference sequence). V shed 7 bases, J shed 2 bases, and the junction held 14 bases outside the gene matches. The CDR3 runs 16 residues. This chain's CDR3 is CAYLGQGRFRNYGYTF. The CDR3 DNA reads TGTGCCTACCTAGGACAGGGGCGTTTTCGGAACTATGGCTACACCTTC.

The chain combines TRBV6-1 with TRBJ2-1, with 10 positions matching TRBD2. The trim removed 1 base at V and 4 bases at J, leaving 16 bases unmatched. The CDR3 spans 20 residues. Germline V gene sequence: CDR1 MNHNS, CDR2 SASEGT. The CDR3 DNA reads as TGTGCCAGCAGTGAAGGGGTAGCGGGGGGCCAGATATGGATATACAATGAGCAGTTCTTC. This translates into CASSEGVAGGQIWIYNEQFF.

CDR3 protein: CASSPLGGVEQYF. The CDR3 bases are TGTGCCAGCAGCCCTCTGGGGGGTGTCGAGCAGTACTTC. The chain has TRBV27 and TRBJ2-7, with D tentatively TRBD2 (6 bases). CDR3 size: 13 residues. Trimming shortened V by 6 bases and J by 6 bases, and 15 bases separated the two germline ends. The germline gives CDR1 MNHEY, CDR2 SMNVEV (reference sequence).

This clone came up once. The sample has other DNA sequences that encode this CDR3 too. The genes are TRBV7-9 and TRBJ2-2, with D perhaps TRBD1 (5 bases). Germline V gene data show CDR1 as SEHNR and CDR2 as FQNEAQ (reference sequence). Trimming stripped 2 bases from V and 5 bases from J, with 6 bases between. The CDR3 is 13 residues long. CDR3 amino acids: CASSLSGTGELFF. The CDR3 bases are TGTGCCAGCAGCTTATCAGGGACCGGGGAGCTGTTTTTT.

This clone was counted ten times or more. CDR3 in amino acids: CASSFRGSAGELFF. The CDR3 nucleotides read TGTGCCAGCAGCTTCCGGGGGTCGGCCGGGGAGCTGTTTTTT. The V call is TRBV5-6, the J call TRBJ2-2; possibly TRBD2 for D (6 bases). This CDR3 comprises 14 residues. Trimming took off 2 bases at V and 6 bases at J, with 11 bases between the two ends. In germline, CDR1 is SGHDT, CDR2 YYEEEE.

The rearrangement uses TRBV14 and TRBJ2-1; 8 bases are shared with TRBD2. V was clipped by 4 bases and J by 0 bases; unmatched bases: 5. CDR1 SGHDN and CDR2 FVKESK come from the germline V gene. There are 16 residues in the CDR3. CDR3 nucleotides: TGTGCCAGCAGCCCGTCACTAGCGGTCTCCTACAATGAGCAGTTCTTC. This encodes CASSPSLAVSYNEQFF.

The chain couples TRBV5-4 to TRBJ1-2; TRBD1 matches at 9 bases. Germline loops: CDR1 SGHNT, CDR2 YYREEE (reference sequence). V was clipped by 4 bases and J by 5 bases; unmatched bases: 6. This CDR3 is 14 amino acids long. The CDR3 spells CASSGTGTLYGYTF. CDR3 sequence (DNA): TGTGCCAGCAGCGGGACAGGGACACTGTATGGCTACACCTTC.

The J gene is TRBJ2-1, the V gene TRBV3-1 (or the pseudogene TRBV3-2), with D unresolved. Germline V gene lookup returns CDR1 LGHDT and CDR2 YNNKEL (reference sequence). The CDR3 consists of 14 residues. Trimming pared 4 bases from V and 8 bases from J, leaving 15 bases between. CDR3 bases: TGTGCCAGCAGCCTTGAACTCGCGATAGATGAGCAGTTCTTC. Its protein is CASSLELAIDEQFF.

The CDR3 here is CASSSTSHLISYNEQFF. CDR3 in DNA: TGTGCCAGCAGCTCAACTAGCCACTTAATTTCCTACAATGAGCAGTTCTTC. This chain uses TRBV11-2 with TRBJ2-1; D is possibly TRBD2 (6 bases). The V and J ends lost 4 bases and 1 base respectively, with 17 bases between them. This CDR3 spans 17 amino acids. The germline V gene encodes CDR1 SGHAT and CDR2 FQNNGV.

The chain joins TRBV6-5 to TRBJ1-5; 7 bases are shared with TRBD1. Trimming took 6 bases from V and 5 from J; bases not matched to a gene: 4. Germline CDR1 and CDR2: MNHEY and SVGAGI. The CDR3 contains 13 residues. The CDR3 sequence is CASSRDRYQPQHF. CDR3 sequence (DNA): TGTGCCAGCAGCCGGGACAGATATCAGCCCCAGCATTTT.

This chain links TRBV7-9 with TRBJ1-2, with 7 bases fitting TRBD1. CDR3 length equals 15 residues. Germline V gene lookup returns CDR1 SEHNR and CDR2 FQNEAQ (reference sequence). Unmatched junction bases numbered 13, after V lost 5 bases and J lost 7 bases. The CDR3 region has the DNA TGTGCCAGCAGCCCTCACGCCGGGCAGGGGGGTGGCTACACCTTC. It encodes CASSPHAGQGGGYTF.

Comments on this clone: This sample includes further DNA sequences coding for the same CDR3. This chain connects TRBV29-1 to TRBJ2-7, with 9 bases identical to TRBD1. In germline, CDR1 is SQVTM, CDR2 ANQGSEA. CDR3 length equals 12 residues. V was clipped by 7 bases and J by 3 bases; unmatched bases: 4. The CDR3 bases are TGCAGCGCCGGACAGGGGATCTACGAGCAGTACTTC. Its translation is CSAGQGIYEQYF.

The chain carries TRBV29-1 and TRBJ1-6, with TRBD1 matching 10 bases. Trimming removed 7 bases from V and 5 bases from J; junction bases left unmatched: 2. This CDR3 contains 13 residues. Germline CDR1 SQVTM, CDR2 ANQGSEA. CDR3 DNA sequence: TGCAGCGCCGGACAGGGGGATAATTCACCCCTCCACTTT. Amino acid sequence: CSAGQGDNSPLHF.

The J gene is TRBJ2-3, the V gene TRBV9; maybe TRBD1 (5 bases). V gave up 0 bases and J gave up 4 bases, with 12 bases separating them. The length of the CDR3 is 15 residues. In germline, CDR1 is SGDLS, CDR2 YYNGEE. The CDR3 here is CASSVGGAVPDTQYF. The CDR3 bases are TGTGCCAGCAGCGTAGGTGGGGCAGTCCCAGATACGCAGTATTTT.

DNA for the CDR3: TGTGCCAGCAGCTTAAATTATATAGTGGGAGGCCCAGATACGCAGTATTTT. It codes for CASSLNYIVGGPDTQYF. The rearrangement joins TRBV7-9 to TRBJ2-3; a weak D match, TRBD2 (6 bases). The length of the CDR3 is 17 residues. Germline V gene sequence: CDR1 SEHNR, CDR2 FQNEAQ (reference sequence). V was pared by 2 bases and J by 4 bases, with 19 bases between.

The chain has TRBV7-2 and TRBJ2-1, with D perhaps TRBD1 (5 bases). V was pared by 2 bases and J by 0 bases, with 11 bases between. The length of the CDR3 is 16 residues. CDR1 is SGHTA, CDR2 FQGNSA, per germline. This CDR3 is CASSLRGQRSYNEQFF. The CDR3 DNA is TGTGCCAGCAGCTTAAGGGGCCAGCGCTCCTACAATGAGCAGTTCTTC.

This clone occurred once. CDR3 loop: CASSMGLAGVSYQETQYF. CDR3 nucleotide sequence: TGTGCCAGTAGTATGGGTTTAGCGGGGGTTTCGTACCAAGAGACCCAGTACTTC. This sequence joins TRBV19 and TRBJ2-5; TRBD2 agrees at 9 bases. The CDR3 consists of 18 residues. J gave up 0 bases and V 3 bases, and 11 bases lay outside the gene matches. Germline values: CDR1 LNHDA, CDR2 SQIVND (reference sequence).

This chain connects TRBV15 to TRBJ2-4, with a tentative D call TRBD1 (5 bases). The CDR3 has 16 amino acids. Trimming cost V 1 base and J 6 bases, with 16 bases left between them. Germline V gene sequence: CDR1 LNHNV, CDR2 YYDKDF (reference sequence). CDR3 in amino acids: CATSRVAGLSINIQYF. CDR3 in DNA: TGTGCCACCAGCAGAGTGGCAGGGCTTTCTATAAACATTCAGTACTTC.

J is TRBJ2-5 and V is TRBV5-4; TRBD2 is a possible D gene (5 bases). CDR3 length equals 15 residues. Germline V lookup: CDR1 SGHNT, CDR2 YYREEE (reference sequence). V was pared by 0 bases and J by 4 bases, with 13 bases between. DNA for the CDR3: TGTGCCAGCAGCTTGGGAGGGTCCTCCCGAGAGACCCAGTACTTC. It specifies CASSLGGSSRETQYF.

The V call is TRBV5-4, the J call TRBJ2-3, with TRBD2 matching over 7 bases. Unmatched junction bases numbered 7, after V lost 0 bases and J lost 6 bases. The V gene's germline CDR1 is SGHNT and CDR2 YYREEE (reference sequence). The CDR3 totals 15 residues. The CDR3 DNA reads as TGTGCCAGCAGCTTGGGAGGGAGGGCCGCGGATACGCAGTATTTT. Protein product: CASSLGGRAADTQYF.

The rearrangement joins TRBV7-9 to TRBJ2-1; 16 bases are shared with TRBD2. CDR3 length equals 15 residues. Germline trimming cut 5 bases from V and 13 bases from J; bases unmatched to any gene: 8. Germline-derived CDR1 and CDR2 are SEHNR and FQNEAQ (reference sequence). The CDR3 DNA follows: TGTGCCAGCAGCGCCCAGGGACTAGCGGGGGGGCGACAGTTCTTC. This gives the protein CASSAQGLAGGRQFF.

The chain couples TRBV11-1 to TRBJ2-2; tentatively, D is TRBD2 (6 bases). The CDR3 spans 13 residues. Germline values: CDR1 SGHAT, CDR2 FQDESV (reference sequence). The V gene lost 3 bases and the J gene lost 5 bases, with 7 bases spanning the gap. The CDR3 bases are TGTGCCAGCAGCTTGGAGGGGACCGGGGAGCTGTTTTTT. This sequence encodes CASSLEGTGELFF.

The V and J genes are TRBV7-3 and TRBJ2-3, with unresolved D. The CDR3 sequence is 13 residues long. The V end was cut by 5 bases, the J end by 0 bases, with 6 bases between. The germline V gene encodes CDR1 SGHTA and CDR2 FQGTGA. CDR3 DNA: TGTGCCAGCAGCACACTAAGCACAGATACGCAGTATTTT. It codes for CASSTLSTDTQYF.

In its sample, this clone was seen a few times. This sequence joins TRBV11-2 and TRBJ1-2; 12 bases line up with TRBD1. V lost 4 bases, J lost 4 bases, and 10 bases stayed unmatched. The length of the CDR3 is 17 residues. Per germline, CDR1 SGHAT and CDR2 FQNNGV. CDR3 sequence: CASSSPGQGARSYGYTF. In nucleotides, the CDR3 is TGTGCCAGCAGCTCCCCGGGACAGGGGGCGCGCAGCTATGGCTACACCTTC.

This rearrangement joins TRBV7-6 to TRBJ1-3; no clear D. The CDR3 totals 15 residues. From germline, CDR1 is SGHVS and CDR2 FNYEAQ. Trimming pared 1 base from V and 5 bases from J, leaving 12 bases between. CDR3 coding DNA: TGTGCCAGCAGCTTAGAGTCCCTAGGCAGAAACACCATATATTTT. Its translation is CASSLESLGRNTIYF.